This entry describes one TCR beta chain. Antigen specificity is unknown. These data originate in a study of shared clonotypes between healthy human individuals. Notes on the study in general: Against clonotypes common to all four donors, non-shared ones had lower generation probabilities.

Sequencing was performed with immunoSEQ multiplex PCR; in TCRdb, only in-frame clones are kept and a portion is missing. The sample includes hundreds of thousands of clones, 73% of them seen just once. All the donors were Caucasian adults who lived in Nashville, Tennessee. CDR1 is KGHSH and CDR2 is LQKENI in the germline V gene. CDR3 length: 15 amino acids. With 4 bases removed from V and 0 bases from J, the gap between germline ends came to 12 bases. The sample comprised memory CD4+ T cells sorted from blood. Indicated subset: CD45RA-negative fraction. This sequence was found in a woman aged 25 to 45 in good health. The V gene is TRBV18, the J gene TRBJ1-1; maybe TRBD1 (6 bases). The CDR3 DNA is TGTGCCAGCTCACAAAGAACAGGGATGAACACTGAAGCTTTCTTT. It codes for CASSQRTGMNTEAFF.